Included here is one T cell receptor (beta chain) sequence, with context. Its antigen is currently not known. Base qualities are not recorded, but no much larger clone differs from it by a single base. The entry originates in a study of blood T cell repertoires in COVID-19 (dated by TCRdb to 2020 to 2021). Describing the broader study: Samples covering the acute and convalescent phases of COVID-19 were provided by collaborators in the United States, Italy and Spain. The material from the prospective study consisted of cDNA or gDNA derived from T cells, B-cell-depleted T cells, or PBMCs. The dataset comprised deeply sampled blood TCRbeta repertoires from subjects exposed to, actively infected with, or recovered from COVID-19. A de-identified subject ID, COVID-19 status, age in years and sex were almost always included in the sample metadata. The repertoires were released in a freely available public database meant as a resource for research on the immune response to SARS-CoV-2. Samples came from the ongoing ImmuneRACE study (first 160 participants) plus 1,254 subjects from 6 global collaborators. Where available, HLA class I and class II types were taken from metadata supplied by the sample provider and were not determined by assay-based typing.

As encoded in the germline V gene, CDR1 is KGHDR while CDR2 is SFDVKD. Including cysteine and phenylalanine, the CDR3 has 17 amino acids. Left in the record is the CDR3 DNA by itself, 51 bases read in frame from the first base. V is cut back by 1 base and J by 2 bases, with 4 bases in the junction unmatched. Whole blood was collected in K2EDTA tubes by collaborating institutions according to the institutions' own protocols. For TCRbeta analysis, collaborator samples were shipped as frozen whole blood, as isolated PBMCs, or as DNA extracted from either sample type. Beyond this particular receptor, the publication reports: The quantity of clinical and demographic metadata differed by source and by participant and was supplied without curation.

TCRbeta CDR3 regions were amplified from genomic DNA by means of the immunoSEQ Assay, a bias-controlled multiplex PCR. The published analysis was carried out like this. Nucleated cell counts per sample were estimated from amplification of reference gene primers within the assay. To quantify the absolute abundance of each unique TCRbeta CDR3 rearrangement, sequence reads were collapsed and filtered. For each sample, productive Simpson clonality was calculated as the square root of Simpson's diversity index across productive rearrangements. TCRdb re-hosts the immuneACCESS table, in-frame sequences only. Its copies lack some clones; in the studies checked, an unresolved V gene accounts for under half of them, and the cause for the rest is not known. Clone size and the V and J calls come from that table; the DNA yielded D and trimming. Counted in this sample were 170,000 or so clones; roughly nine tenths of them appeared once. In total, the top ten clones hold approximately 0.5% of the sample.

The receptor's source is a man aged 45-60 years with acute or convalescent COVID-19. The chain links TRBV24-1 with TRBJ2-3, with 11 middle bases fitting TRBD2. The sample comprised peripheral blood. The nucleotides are TGTGCCACCAGTGATTTCACTAGCGGGGGAAACACAGATACGCAGTATTTT. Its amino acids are CATSDFTSGGNTDTQYF.